The sequence of this T cell receptor (beta chain) was determined in a study of OX40 agonist ivuxolimab in advanced cancers. Turning to the study itself: Prior anti-PD-1, anti-PD-L1 or anti-CTLA-4 therapy did not bar entry, and 30% to 40% had some. General observations from the study: Averaging showed that CD8+ T cells had more expanded clones than CD4+ did. At 0.1 to 3.0 mg/kg and by week 6, clonal expansion occurred in CD4+ and CD8+ blood T cells.

Autoimmune disease history or systemic immunosuppression led to patients being barred. Generated by immunoSEQ multiplex PCR, the TCRdb table keeps only in-frame clones and is missing some. The sample shows around 20,000 clones, about 92% of them seen only once. Comments on this clone: As yet, its antigen is unknown.

This clonotype was obtained from an adult with an advanced solid tumor such as melanoma, head and neck, liver or kidney cancer. The sequenced sample was CD4+ or CD8+ T cells sorted from blood, obtained in a trial of the OX40 agonist ivuxolimab.

For the CDR3, the DNA is TGTGCCAGCAGCCCCCCTGAGGACTTCGAGCAGTACTTC. Its translation: CASSPPEDFEQYF. V is TRBV11-2 and J is TRBJ2-7; a weak D match, TRBD2 (5 bases). Germline V CDR1 and CDR2: SGHAT, FQNNGV. The CDR3 runs 13 residues. V gave up 5 bases and J gave up 6 bases, with 14 bases separating them.